This is a list of T cell receptor beta chains from one sample in a study of shared clonotypes between healthy human individuals. TCRdb keeps only in-frame clones here, not all; method: immunoSEQ multiplex PCR. The repertoire holds about 1 million clones, with 70% to 80% as singletons. The sample was memory CD4+ T cells sorted from blood. The receptors come from a man younger than 35 in good health. Each CDR3 is given with its conserved first and last residue.

CDR3 length	J gene	V gene	CDR3 protein
12	TRBJ1-1	TRBV23-1	CASSHRNTEAFF
15	TRBJ2-3	TRBV6-5	CASSYSLAVTDTQYF
16	TRBJ1-3	TRBV5-1	CASSSSGQGGGNTIYF
14	TRBJ2-7	TRBV10-2	CASSEPSVSYEQYF
14	TRBJ2-2	TRBV18	CASSPLDRTGELFF
14	TRBJ1-5	TRBV5-5	CASSFWQSNQPQHF
17	TRBJ2-7	TRBV7-9	CASSAHPEGVGSYEQYF
14	TRBJ1-2	TRBV7-9	CASSLDVIRLGYTF
12	TRBJ2-7	TRBV7-9	CASSFTGVEQYF
12	TRBJ1-2	TRBV7-9	CASSLEGGGYTF
12	TRBJ2-7	TRBV5-1	CASSPQGYEQYF
17	TRBJ2-7	TRBV5-6	CASSLGGTGPVSYEQYF
11	TRBJ1-1	TRBV20-1	CSARGNTEAFF
15	TRBJ1-3	TRBV7-2	CASSLDRGPGNTIYF
16	TRBJ2-7	TRBV27	CASSKRPGQVTYEQYF
17	TRBJ1-3	TRBV7-8	CASSLAGAGVSGNTIYF